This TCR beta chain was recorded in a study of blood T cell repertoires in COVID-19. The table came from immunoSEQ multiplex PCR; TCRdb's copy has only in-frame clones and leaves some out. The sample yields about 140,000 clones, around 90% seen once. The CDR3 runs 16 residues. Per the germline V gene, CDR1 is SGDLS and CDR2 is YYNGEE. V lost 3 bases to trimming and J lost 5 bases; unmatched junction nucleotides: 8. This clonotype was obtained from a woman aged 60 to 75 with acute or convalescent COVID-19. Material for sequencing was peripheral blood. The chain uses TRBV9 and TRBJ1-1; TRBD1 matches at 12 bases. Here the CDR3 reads CASSAGTGGVWTEAFF. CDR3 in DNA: TGTGCCAGCAGCGCTGGGACAGGGGGCGTATGGACTGAAGCTTTCTTT.